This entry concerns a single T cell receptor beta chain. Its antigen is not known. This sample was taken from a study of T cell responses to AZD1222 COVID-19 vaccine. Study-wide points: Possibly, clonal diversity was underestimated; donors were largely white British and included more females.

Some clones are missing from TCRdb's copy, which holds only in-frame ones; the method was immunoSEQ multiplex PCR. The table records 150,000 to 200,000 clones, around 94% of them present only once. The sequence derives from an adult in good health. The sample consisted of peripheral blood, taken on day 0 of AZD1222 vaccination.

The CDR3 is CASSLGQPYGYTF. The CDR3 nucleotides read TGTGCCAGCAGCTTGGGACAGCCTTATGGCTACACCTTC. The chain is built from TRBV7-9 and TRBJ1-2; TRBD1 aligns across 7 bases. V lost 3 bases and J lost 5; bases outside the gene matches: 3. This CDR3 is 13 amino acids long. Per germline, CDR1 SEHNR and CDR2 FQNEAQ (reference sequence).